The 6 T cell receptor beta chains listed next were all sequenced from one sample in a study of beta chain features in type 1 diabetes. Study outcomes and limitations: Significant though moderate, a shortening of TCRB CDR3s appeared in all four CD4+ subsets of Type 1 diabetes patients.

These receptors have no identified antigens. Expressed TCRB transcripts were sequenced after all isolated RNA was converted to cDNA. Profiling relied on immunoSEQ multiplex PCR, and the TCRdb table lists in-frame clones only, not all of them. The sample gives over 20,000 clones, about 50% of which show up once; around 0.4% is in the top ten. Specimen: stem cell memory CD4+ T cells from blood. The receptor source for this set is a man between 18 and 35 years old with type 1 diabetes.

This clone was seen only a few times. The J gene is TRBJ2-5, the V gene TRBV6-5; D may be TRBD1 (5 bases). The V gene's germline CDR1 is MNHEY and CDR2 SVGAGI. Trimming cost V 6 bases and J 1 base, with 12 bases left between them. This CDR3 has 14 amino acids. The CDR3 DNA sequence: TGTGCCAGCAGACCGGCAGGGCGCCAAGAGACCCAGTACTTC. This translates into CASRPAGRQETQYF.

The rearrangement uses TRBV9 and TRBJ2-1, with D possibly TRBD2 on 5 matching bases. CDR3 length: 16 residues. Germline V gives CDR1 SGDLS, CDR2 YYNGEE. V dropped 2 bases and J dropped 2 bases, with 14 bases sitting between them. In DNA form, the CDR3 reads TGTGCCAGCAGCGTGTCTAGCTCCAAGGCCTACAATGAGCAGTTCTTC. Encoded protein: CASSVSSSKAYNEQFF.

The chain joins TRBV28 to TRBJ1-4, with D possibly matching TRBD1 (5 bases). The CDR3 has 14 amino acids. Trimming took off 3 bases at V and 14 bases at J, with 19 bases between the two ends. From germline, CDR1 is MDHEN and CDR2 SYDVKM. CDR3 nucleotide sequence: TGTGCCAGCAGTTTTTATCAGGGACTGGGTGGTCTGTTTTTT. This codes for CASSFYQGLGGLFF. The variable domain in full, with the rest retrieved from reference TRBV28 and TRBJ1-4, is DVKVTQSSRYLVKRTGEKVFLECVQDMDHENMFWYRQDPGLGLRLIYFSYDVKMKEKGDIPEGYSVSREKKERFSLILESASTNQTSMYLCASSFYQGLGGLFFGSGTQLSVL.

There are a few counts of this clone. The V call is TRBV7-2, the J call TRBJ2-1; 7 positions agree with TRBD2. V shed 2 bases and J 6 bases; nucleotides not matched to a gene: 4. The CDR3 has 14 residues. CDR1 and CDR2 (germline): SGHTA, FQGNSA. The CDR3 spells CASSLIREVNEQFF. The CDR3 bases are TGTGCCAGCAGCTTAATTCGGGAGGTCAATGAGCAGTTCTTC.

This clone was seen more than once but under ten times. The rearrangement joins TRBV28 to TRBJ1-5, with D uncertain. The V end lost 7 bases, the J end lost 9 bases, and 16 bases lay between the germline ends. Germline V gives CDR1 MDHEN, CDR2 SYDVKM. The CDR3 totals 13 residues. CDR3 residues: CASTYGSRRPQHF. CDR3 bases: TGTGCCAGCACTTACGGTTCCCGTCGGCCCCAGCATTTT.

This clone was found a few times. The CDR3 sequence: CASSEWAGGRYYGYTF. CDR3 DNA: TGTGCCAGCAGTGAATGGGCAGGGGGAAGGTACTATGGCTACACCTTC. The J gene is TRBJ1-2, the V gene TRBV2, with 7 bases lining up with TRBD1. The CDR3 contains 16 residues. Germline CDR1 and CDR2: SNHLY and FYNNEI. With 2 bases clipped from V and 3 bases from J, the junction kept 9 bases outside the gene matches. Based on the CDR3 plus reference TRBV2 and TRBJ1-2, the full variable domain is EPEVTQTPSHQVTQMGQEVILRCVPISNHLYFYWYRQILGQKVEFLVSFYNNEISEKSEIFDDQFSVERPDGSNFTLKIRSTKLEDSAMYFCASSEWAGGRYYGYTFGSGTRLTVV.